One sample yielded the 27 T cell receptor beta chains listed below, sequenced in a study of T cell repertoires in cytomegalovirus infection. Via MiXCR, TCRdb re-called the reads, giving one row per CDR3 protein. The table records around 540,000 distinct CDR3 sequences, 30% to 40% of them present only once. These receptors are not linked to any known antigen. This sample comprised cultured PBMCs, obtained from culture after CMV antigen stimulation. Source of these receptors: a human donor in good health (CMV status not recorded). Some clones in this sample may be carry-over from other donors' samples.

Many counts were recorded for this clonotype. In DNA, the CDR3 is TGTGCCAGCAGCTTAGACCAAACGCCGAACTATGGCTACACCTTC. Its protein is CASSLDQTPNYGYTF. The J gene is TRBJ1-2, the V gene TRBV7-9; D ambiguous. The germline CDR1 and CDR2 sequences are SEHNR and FQNEAQ (reference sequence). Trimming stripped 1 base from V and 2 bases from J, with 11 bases between. The CDR3 consists of 15 residues.

This clonotype was counted a few times. The V and J genes are TRBV7-9 and TRBJ1-3; no clear D. This CDR3 region has 15 residues. V was trimmed by 2 bases and J by 0 bases, leaving 8 bases between them. The germline V gene has CDR1 SEHNR and CDR2 FQNEAQ (reference sequence). CDR3 DNA sequence: TGTGCCAGCAGCTTACTCGCTAGCTCTGGAAACACCATATATTTT. The encoded protein is CASSLLASSGNTIYF.

The V gene is TRBV10-3, the J gene TRBJ1-5; TRBD1 aligns across 9 bases. After removal of 4 bases from V and 7 bases from J, the junction contained 8 bases not matched to a gene. CDR3 size: 15 residues. Germline V gives CDR1 ENHRY, CDR2 SYGVKD. CDR3 sequence reads: CAISGGTGRGQPQHF. The CDR3 DNA reads TGTGCCATCAGTGGCGGGACAGGGCGTGGGCAGCCCCAGCATTTT.

This rearrangement joins TRBV7-3 to TRBJ2-5; 12 bases fit TRBD1. CDR1 and CDR2 from the germline V gene are SGHTA and FQGTGA. The CDR3 consists of 17 residues. J lost 5 bases, V lost 1 base, and 8 bases had no gene match. CDR3 loop: CASSLRDRGREGETQYF. CDR3 coding DNA: TGTGCCAGCAGCTTAAGGGACAGGGGGCGCGAGGGGGAGACCCAGTACTTC.

This clonotype was seen many times. The rearrangement links TRBV7-2 to TRBJ1-2; D might be TRBD1 (5 bases). The CDR3 is made up of 13 amino acids. Germline V gene data show CDR1 as SGHTA and CDR2 as FQGNSA. V was shortened by 5 bases and J by 2 bases, with 9 bases between the two germline ends. CDR3 sequence (DNA): TGTGCCAGCAGCGGTGGACAAAACTATGGCTACACCTTC. This gives the protein CASSGGQNYGYTF.

This chain links TRBV6-2 or TRBV6-3 with TRBJ2-1, with TRBD2 as a possible D gene (6 bases). Trimming cost V 3 bases and J 11 bases, with 14 bases left between them. CDR1 is MNHEY and CDR2 is SVGEGT in the germline V gene. CDR3 length: 13 residues. The CDR3 DNA reads as TGTGCCAGCAGTTATAACGGGAGTCCTAAGCAGTTCTTC. Translation: CASSYNGSPKQFF.

This clonotype has a handful of counts. The V call is TRBV5-6, the J call TRBJ1-1; a weak D match, TRBD1 (5 bases). Germline CDR1 is SGHDT and CDR2 is YYEEEE. CDR3 size: 16 residues. Deletions cut 0 bases from V and 3 bases from J, with 15 bases between. For the CDR3, the DNA is TGTGCCAGCAGCTTGGCCGGGGTGGGGGACGACACTGAAGCTTTCTTT. This codes for CASSLAGVGDDTEAFF.

This clonotype appeared a few times. J is TRBJ1-1 and V is TRBV7-9; no definite D call. This CDR3 region has 15 residues. Trimming removed 1 base from V and 2 bases from J, with 11 bases in between. The germline V gene encodes CDR1 SEHNR and CDR2 FQNEAQ (reference sequence). CDR3 region: CASSLGLTENTEAFF. The DNA for the CDR3 is TGTGCCAGCAGCTTAGGCCTTACAGAAAACACTGAAGCTTTCTTT.

CDR3 DNA: TGTGCCAGCAGTTTAGGTTCCCAGGGGGCAGTGCCTGAAGCTTTCTTT. This gives the protein CASSLGSQGAVPEAFF. The gene calls are TRBV28 and TRBJ1-1, with 8 positions matching TRBD1. The length of the CDR3 is 16 residues. Per the germline V gene, CDR1 is MDHEN and CDR2 is SYDVKM. V was clipped by 2 bases and J by 6 bases; unmatched bases: 11.

By share, this clonotype ranks as medium-sized. This chain links TRBV7-9 with TRBJ1-1, with TRBD1 matching over 7 bases. Germline CDR1 and CDR2: SEHNR and FQNEAQ (reference sequence). CDR3 length: 15 residues. V gave up 3 bases and J gave up 0 bases; unmatched junction bases: 4. CDR3 residues: CASSLPTGMNTEAFF. CDR3 bases: TGTGCCAGCAGCTTGCCGACAGGGATGAACACTGAAGCTTTCTTT.

The chain joins TRBV6-2 or TRBV6-3 to TRBJ1-5; D is undetermined. With 7 bases removed from V and 0 bases from J, the gap between germline ends came to 7 bases. This CDR3 is built from 13 residues. Per germline, CDR1 MNHEY and CDR2 SVGEGT. DNA for the CDR3: TGTGCCAGCACGAGCAATAGCAATCAGCCCCAGCATTTT. Its translation: CASTSNSNQPQHF.

This clonotype was seen repeatedly, ten times or more. V and J are TRBV7-2 and TRBJ2-5, with 7 bases matching TRBD2. V lost 2 bases, J lost 1 base, and 1 base stayed unmatched. The CDR3 runs to 14 residues. Germline V gene data show CDR1 as SGHTA and CDR2 as FQGNSA. The CDR3 region is CASSLSSGQETQYF. As DNA, the CDR3 is TGTGCCAGCAGCTTATCTAGCGGCCAAGAGACCCAGTACTTC.

CDR3 protein: CASSEVRAKNIQYF. CDR3 bases: TGTGCCAGCAGCGAAGTGCGCGCCAAAAACATTCAGTACTTC. The genes are TRBV6-2 or TRBV6-3 and TRBJ2-4; D call uncertain. Germline CDR1 and CDR2: MNHEY and SVGEGT. V was shortened by 6 bases and J by 1 base, with 10 bases between the two germline ends. The CDR3 length is 14 residues.

This clonotype was seen a handful of times. The chain joins TRBV5-4 to TRBJ1-2; D is unresolved. Trimming pared 1 base from V and 5 bases from J, leaving 9 bases between. CDR1 is SGHNT, CDR2 YYREEE, per germline (reference sequence). The CDR3 runs to 13 residues. Here the CDR3 reads CASSLRGRYGYTF. CDR3 nucleotides: TGTGCCAGCAGCTTGCGCGGACGGTATGGCTACACCTTC.

This clonotype has a handful of counts. A much more abundant neighbour one base away suggests this may be a read error. This sequence joins TRBV5-4 and TRBJ2-6; D gene uncertain. Between the trimmed V and J ends, which lost 6 bases and 0 bases, there was a span of 4 bases. The CDR3 spans 13 residues. From germline, CDR1 is SGHNT and CDR2 YYREEE (reference sequence). The CDR3 DNA reads TGTGCCAGCACGGACTCTGGGGCCAACGTCCTGACTTTC. It specifies CASTDSGANVLTF.

This clonotype was detected only a few times. This rearrangement joins TRBV6-2 or TRBV6-3 to TRBJ2-3; D not resolved. With 2 bases removed from V and 2 bases from J, the gap between germline ends came to 14 bases. CDR1 is MNHEY, CDR2 SVGEGT, per germline. The CDR3 sequence is 16 residues long. The CDR3 sequence: CASSYGAGENTDTQYF. For the CDR3, the DNA is TGTGCCAGCAGTTACGGTGCAGGAGAGAACACAGATACGCAGTATTTT.

V and J are TRBV15 and TRBJ1-4; TRBD1 is a possible D gene (5 bases). Trimming removed 0 bases from V and 8 bases from J, with 13 bases in between. Germline CDR1 and CDR2: LNHNV and YYDKDF (reference sequence). This CDR3 is built from 15 residues. The CDR3 region is CATSRDVQGGEKLFF. The DNA of the CDR3 is TGTGCCACCAGCAGAGATGTGCAGGGTGGGGAAAAACTGTTTTTT.

The chain recombines TRBV29-1 with TRBJ2-7, with D tentatively TRBD2 (5 bases). The CDR3 runs 11 residues. The V and J ends lost 7 bases and 6 bases respectively, with 13 bases between them. Germline loops: CDR1 SQVTM, CDR2 ANQGSEA. The CDR3 protein is CSARAGGEQYV. The CDR3 DNA is TGCAGCGCCCGGGCGGGCGGCGAGCAGTACGTC.

This clonotype was seen ten or more times. V usage is TRBV5-6 and J usage is TRBJ1-3, with D unclear. Germline V lookup: CDR1 SGHDT, CDR2 YYEEEE. V was clipped by 4 bases and J by 4 bases, with 12 bases between them. The CDR3 runs 14 residues. The CDR3 region has the DNA TGTGCCAGCAGCACCGTCGGGATCGGAAACACCATATATTTT. It encodes CASSTVGIGNTIYF. The variable domain in full, with the rest retrieved from reference TRBV5-6 and TRBJ1-3, is DAGVTQSPTHLIKTRGQQVTLRCSPKSGHDTVSWYQQALGQGPQFIFQYYEEEERQRGNFPDRFSGHQFPNYSSELNVNALLLGDSALYLCASSTVGIGNTIYFGEGSWLTVV.

This chain links TRBV6-5 with TRBJ2-1; 10 bases fit TRBD2. With V trimmed by 0 bases and J by 4 bases, 3 bases remained unmatched. Germline loops: CDR1 MNHEY, CDR2 SVGAGI. CDR3 size: 16 residues. CDR3 DNA sequence: TGTGCCAGCAGTTACTCCCTAGCGGGAGAGTACAATGAGCAGTTCTTC. Its translation: CASSYSLAGEYNEQFF.

The J gene is TRBJ2-2, the V gene TRBV6-6; 7 nucleotides line up with TRBD2. Germline CDR1 is MNHNY and CDR2 is SVGAGI (reference sequence). Trimming removed 5 bases from V and 9 bases from J; junction bases left unmatched: 27. CDR3 length: 20 amino acids. Here the CDR3 DNA reads TGTGCCAGCAGTCCCTCCCGGTTGGGGGAGGGACCTAGGTTAGCCTGGGAGCTGTTTTTT. This translates into CASSPSRLGEGPRLAWELFF.

The table lists this clonotype with a few counts. The genes are TRBV20-1 and TRBJ2-1; D gene uncertain. Germline CDR1 is DFQATT and CDR2 is SNEGSKA (reference sequence). The CDR3 extends over 12 amino acids. The ends were cut back, 3 bases at V and 6 bases at J, with 9 bases in the middle. The CDR3 loop reads CSASTDTNEQFF. As DNA, the CDR3 is TGCAGTGCTAGTACCGACACCAATGAGCAGTTCTTC.

This chain joins TRBV29-1 and TRBJ2-5, with 12 bases aligning to TRBD2. The J segment lost 5 bases and the V segment lost 4 bases, leaving 5 bases of the junction unmatched. Germline CDR1 SQVTM, CDR2 ANQGSEA. CDR3 length: 14 residues. In DNA, the CDR3 is TGCAGCGTTGTACTAGCGGGAGGTTCGGAGACCCAGTACTTC. This encodes CSVVLAGGSETQYF. Variable domain in full (rest from reference TRBV29-1 and TRBJ2-5): SAVISQKPSRDICQRGTSLTIQCQVDSQVTMMFWYRQQPGQSLTLIATANQGSEATYESGFVIDKFPISRPNLTFSTLTVSNMSPEDSSIYLCSVVLAGGSETQYFGPGTRLLVL.

This clonotype was seen only a few times. Here the CDR3 DNA reads TGTGCCAGCAGCTTAAGTAGTAGCGGGGTCTACGAGCAGTACTTC. This translates into CASSLSSSGVYEQYF. The chain joins TRBV7-3 to TRBJ2-7, with 8 bases aligning to TRBD2. The CDR3 is 15 amino acids. Germline V gene data show CDR1 as SGHTA and CDR2 as FQGTGA. Losses at the gene ends were 1 base for V and 3 bases for J; bases not matched to a gene: 5.

This rearrangement joins TRBV19 to TRBJ1-2; TRBD1 might be the D (6 bases). Trimming stripped 3 bases from V and 8 bases from J, with 22 bases between. This CDR3 is built from 16 residues. CDR1 is LNHDA and CDR2 is SQIVND in the germline V gene (reference sequence). The CDR3 DNA reads as TGTGCCAGTAGTATTTCGGACAGTTGGCCCGTTCAGGGCTACACCTTC. This sequence encodes CASSISDSWPVQGYTF.

The CDR3 reads CASRIRTGSSYEQYF. The CDR3 DNA follows: TGTGCCAGCAGAATCAGGACAGGAAGCTCCTACGAGCAGTACTTC. The rearrangement joins TRBV6-5 to TRBJ2-7; 7 positions agree with TRBD1. This CDR3 has 15 residues. Germline V lookup: CDR1 MNHEY, CDR2 SVGAGI. V shed 6 bases and J 0 bases; nucleotides not matched to a gene: 8.

This clonotype was seen many times. This sequence joins TRBV7-2 and TRBJ2-7; perhaps TRBD2 as D (5 bases). Germline V gene lookup returns CDR1 SGHTA and CDR2 FQGNSA. This CDR3 region has 13 residues. Trimming took off 1 base at V and 9 bases at J, with 13 bases between the two ends. The CDR3 spells CASSLGPDAGQYF. CDR3 sequence (DNA): TGTGCCAGCAGCTTAGGGCCCGATGCGGGGCAGTACTTC.